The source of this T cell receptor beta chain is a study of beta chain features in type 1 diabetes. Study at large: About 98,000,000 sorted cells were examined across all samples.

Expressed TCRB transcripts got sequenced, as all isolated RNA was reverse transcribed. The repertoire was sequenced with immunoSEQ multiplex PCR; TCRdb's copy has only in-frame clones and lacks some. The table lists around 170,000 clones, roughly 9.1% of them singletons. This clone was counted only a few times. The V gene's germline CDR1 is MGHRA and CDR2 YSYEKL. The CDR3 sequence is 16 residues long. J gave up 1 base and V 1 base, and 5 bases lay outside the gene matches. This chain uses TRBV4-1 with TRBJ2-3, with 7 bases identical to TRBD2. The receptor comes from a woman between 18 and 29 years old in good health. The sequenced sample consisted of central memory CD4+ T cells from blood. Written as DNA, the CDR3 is TGCGCCAGCAGCCAAGGGATACGGGGGGGCACAGATACGCAGTATTTT. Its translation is CASSQGIRGGTDTQYF.